Listed below are T cell receptor beta chains from one sample, sequenced in a study of blood T cell repertoires in COVID-19. Generated by immunoSEQ multiplex PCR, the TCRdb table keeps only in-frame clones and is missing some. Here the sample spans under 95,000 clones, about 83% being singletons. Sequencing was performed on peripheral blood. The source is a woman between 65 and 79 years old with acute or convalescent COVID-19. Each CDR3 is given with its conserved first and last residue. A D gene is named only where the DNA matches it firmly. Clone size is given for some rows only: seen once, a few or many times, or a class if the clone is expanded.

V,D,size,J,CDR3,DNA
TRBV7-9,NA,NA,TRBJ2-3,CASSPNRRDTQYF,TGTGCCAGCAGCCCGAATCGGCGGGATACGCAGTATTTT
TRBV27,NA,once,TRBJ1-5,CASSHGRVNQPQHF,TGTGCCAGCAGTCACGGCAGGGTTAATCAGCCCCAGCATTTT
TRBV18,NA,NA,TRBJ2-1,CASSPFSAGAYNEQFF,TGTGCCAGCTCACCATTCTCAGCGGGTGCCTACAATGAGCAGTTCTTC
TRBV28,TRBD1,NA,TRBJ2-7,CASSLYGETDRGYEQYF,TGTGCCAGCAGTTTATACGGAGAAACTGACAGGGGTTACGAGCAGTACTTC
TRBV3-1/TRBV3-2,TRBD1,once,TRBJ1-4,CASSRTGNNEKLFF,TGTGCCAGCAGCCGGACAGGGAACAATGAAAAACTGTTTTTT
TRBV5-1,TRBD1,NA,TRBJ1-4,CASSLVSGGEKLFF,TGCGCCAGCAGCTTGGTGTCAGGGGGGGAAAAACTGTTTTTT
TRBV29-1,NA,NA,TRBJ1-1,CSVGGMNTEAFF,TGCAGCGTTGGAGGCATGAACACTGAAGCTTTCTTT
TRBV6-5,TRBD1,NA,TRBJ2-7,CASSRGQEPHEQYF,TGTGCCAGCAGCCGGGGACAGGAGCCCCACGAGCAGTACTTC
TRBV6-6,NA,NA,TRBJ1-1,CASIYIGGTEAFF,TGTGCCAGCATATATATCGGGGGCACTGAAGCTTTCTTT
TRBV19,TRBD1,NA,TRBJ1-5,CASSQGQGGRNQPQHF,TGTGCCAGTAGTCAGGGACAGGGAGGTCGCAATCAGCCCCAGCATTTT
TRBV29-1,TRBD2,few,TRBJ2-7,CSVLFGGAYEQYF,TGCAGCGTGTTGTTCGGGGGGGCCTACGAGCAGTACTTC
TRBV19,NA,NA,TRBJ2-1,CASSIEDSTMGNEQFF,TGTGCCAGTAGTATAGAGGACAGTACCATGGGCAATGAGCAGTTCTTC
TRBV5-1,NA,NA,TRBJ2-1,CASSLVGAGEQFF,TGCGCCAGCAGCTTAGTGGGGGCCGGTGAGCAGTTCTTC
TRBV3-1/TRBV3-2,NA,NA,TRBJ2-1,CASSLRGNEQFF,TGTGCCAGCAGCCTAAGGGGAAATGAGCAGTTCTTC
TRBV10-3,TRBD1,NA,TRBJ1-2,CAISIPGQGAPSSYGYTF,TGTGCCATCAGCATTCCGGGACAGGGGGCCCCTTCTTCCTATGGCTACACCTTC
TRBV6-5,TRBD1,NA,TRBJ2-7,CASMGQGSWEQYF,TGTGCCAGCATGGGACAGGGGTCCTGGGAGCAGTACTTC
TRBV7-9,NA,once,TRBJ1-3,CASSQGHLGNTIYF,TGTGCCAGCAGCCAAGGACACTTAGGAAACACCATATATTTT
TRBV19,NA,NA,TRBJ1-4,CASSVVGGGEKLFF,TGTGCCAGTAGTGTCGTCGGAGGAGGAGAAAAACTGTTTTTT
TRBV10-3,NA,NA,TRBJ2-7,CAISSTTGEQYF,TGTGCCATCAGCTCCACCACTGGCGAGCAGTACTTC
TRBV30,TRBD2,NA,TRBJ2-5,CAWSVPGGGSRETQYF,TGTGCCTGGAGTGTTCCCGGCGGCGGGAGTCGGGAGACCCAGTACTTC
TRBV9,TRBD2,few,TRBJ2-5,CASSVPLAGGRETQYF,TGTGCCAGCAGCGTACCCCTAGCGGGGGGCCGAGAGACCCAGTACTTC
TRBV24-1,TRBD1,NA,TRBJ1-5,CATGQGSQPQHF,TGTGCCACCGGACAGGGAAGTCAGCCCCAGCATTTT
TRBV2,TRBD1,NA,TRBJ1-5,CASSEGQGGNQPQHF,TGTGCCAGCAGTGAGGGACAGGGTGGCAATCAGCCCCAGCATTTT
TRBV21-1,NA,NA,TRBJ1-2,CASQGQGYYGYTF,TGTGCCAGCCAGGGACAGGGGTACTATGGCTACACCTTC
TRBV9,NA,NA,TRBJ2-6,CASSVAGSGANVLTF,TGTGCCAGCAGCGTAGCGGGCTCTGGGGCCAACGTCCTGACTTTC
TRBV9,TRBD2,NA,TRBJ2-1,CASSGSGGFSYNEQFF,TGTGCCAGCAGCGGGAGCGGGGGGTTCTCCTACAATGAGCAGTTCTTC
TRBV5-1,TRBD1,NA,TRBJ2-3,CASSLTPTGSTDTQYF,TGCGCCAGCAGCTTGACCCCGACAGGGTCGACAGATACGCAGTATTTT
TRBV11-1,NA,NA,TRBJ1-3,CASSQGSGNTIYF,TGTGCCAGCAGCCAGGGATCTGGAAACACCATATATTTT
TRBV24-1,NA,NA,TRBJ1-2,CATSDPLRADYGYTF,TGTGCCACCAGTGATCCCCTGAGGGCAGACTATGGCTACACCTTC
TRBV2,NA,NA,TRBJ1-3,CASSESGLSGNTIYF,TGTGCCAGCAGTGAGTCAGGACTCTCTGGAAACACCATATATTTT
TRBV5-1,NA,once,TRBJ1-4,CASSFVVDGEKLFF,TGCGCCAGCAGTTTCGTCGTAGATGGTGAAAAACTGTTTTTT
TRBV3-1/TRBV3-2,NA,NA,TRBJ2-5,CASSQERTQYF,TGTGCCAGCAGCCAAGAGAGGACCCAGTACTTC
TRBV5-4,TRBD1,NA,TRBJ1-1,CASSPRTGGDAVAFF,TGTGCCAGCAGCCCGCGGACAGGGGGCGACGCGGTGGCTTTCTTT
TRBV5-1,NA,NA,TRBJ1-5,CASSFGDSNQPQHF,TGCGCCAGCAGCTTCGGAGATAGCAATCAGCCCCAGCATTTT
TRBV3-1/TRBV3-2,TRBD1,NA,TRBJ2-7,CASSQLDRPLYEQYF,TGTGCCAGCAGCCAATTGGACAGGCCCCTCTACGAGCAGTACTTC
TRBV7-2,TRBD2,NA,TRBJ2-2,CASSLLGGDTGELFF,TGTGCCAGCAGCCTCTTGGGGGGGGACACCGGGGAGCTGTTTTTT
TRBV7-3,NA,NA,TRBJ2-7,CASSLSAGVLEQYF,TGTGCCAGCAGCTTATCGGCAGGGGTCTTGGAGCAGTACTTC
TRBV19,NA,few,TRBJ2-1,CASSRGYNEQFF,TGTGCCAGTAGCCGAGGCTACAATGAGCAGTTCTTC
TRBV5-1,NA,NA,TRBJ2-7,CASSLAVTPSYEQYF,TGCGCCAGCAGCTTGGCAGTGACACCCTCCTACGAGCAGTACTTC
TRBV7-9,NA,NA,TRBJ1-6,CASSLAIGGIRSPLHF,TGTGCCAGCAGCTTAGCAATTGGGGGGATCCGATCACCCCTCCACTTT
TRBV11-2,TRBD1,NA,TRBJ1-2,CASSSQGVGTYGYTF,TGTGCCAGCAGCTCTCAGGGGGTTGGTACCTATGGCTACACCTTC
TRBV5-1,NA,NA,TRBJ2-1,CASSPNPGYNEQFF,TGCGCCAGCAGCCCTAACCCAGGCTACAATGAGCAGTTCTTC
TRBV4-1,NA,NA,TRBJ1-5,CASSQDPQQPQHF,TGCGCCAGCAGCCAAGATCCCCAACAGCCCCAGCATTTT
TRBV3-1/TRBV3-2,NA,NA,TRBJ1-2,CASSQGEGEYGYTF,TGTGCCAGCAGCCAAGGCGAGGGGGAGTATGGCTACACCTTC
TRBV6-5,NA,NA,TRBJ2-1,CASMERTAYNEQFF,TGTGCCAGCATGGAGCGGACAGCTTACAATGAGCAGTTCTTC
TRBV12-3/TRBV12-4,NA,NA,TRBJ2-7,CASTTGGDEQYF,TGTGCCAGCACAACCGGCGGAGACGAGCAGTACTTC
TRBV10-2,TRBD2,NA,TRBJ2-3,CASTRAGVGDTQYF,TGCGCCAGCACACGAGCGGGGGTGGGAGATACGCAGTATTTT
TRBV2,TRBD1,once,TRBJ1-1,CASSKGQGGTEAFF,TGTGCCAGCAGTAAGGGACAGGGAGGCACTGAAGCTTTCTTT
TRBV5-1,NA,NA,TRBJ1-2,CASSLALGANYGYTF,TGCGCCAGCAGCTTGGCCTTGGGCGCTAACTATGGCTACACCTTC
TRBV12-3/TRBV12-4,NA,NA,TRBJ1-2,CASTPIYSGYTF,TGTGCCAGCACCCCAATCTACTCCGGCTACACCTTC
TRBV7-9,NA,NA,TRBJ1-3,CASSLVLSTGGTIYF,TGTGCCAGCAGCTTAGTACTGTCGACCGGAGGGACCATATATTTT
TRBV12-2,NA,NA,TRBJ2-3,CASRFWGALTDTQYF,TGTGCAAGTCGCTTCTGGGGCGCGTTGACAGATACGCAGTATTTT
TRBV12-3/TRBV12-4,NA,NA,TRBJ1-2,CASSFPGYGYTF,TGTGCCAGCAGTTTTCCAGGCTATGGCTACACCTTC
TRBV7-2,NA,NA,TRBJ1-2,CASSSEYYDFGYTF,TGTGCCAGCAGCTCCGAGTACTATGACTTTGGCTACACCTTC
TRBV27,TRBD2,NA,TRBJ2-5,CASRRERGGVETQYF,TGTGCCAGCAGACGAGAGCGGGGGGGCGTAGAGACCCAGTACTTC
TRBV29-1,TRBD1,NA,TRBJ1-1,CSAERGRGTEAFF,TGCAGCGCTGAGAGGGGGCGAGGCACTGAAGCTTTCTTT
TRBV5-1,TRBD1,NA,TRBJ1-1,CASSLLTGGEEAFF,TGCGCCAGCAGCCTTCTGACAGGGGGCGAAGAAGCTTTCTTT
TRBV14,NA,NA,TRBJ2-4,CASSQMRAKNIQYF,TGTGCCAGCAGCCAAATGAGAGCCAAAAACATTCAGTACTTC
TRBV10-3,TRBD1,once,TRBJ1-1,CAIRGGEFPEAFF,TGTGCCATCAGAGGGGGCGAGTTTCCTGAAGCTTTCTTT